The 13 T cell receptor beta chains given below trace back to one sample, sequenced in a study of shared clonotypes between healthy human individuals. TCRdb's table, derived via immunoSEQ multiplex PCR, lists solely in-frame clones and lacks some. The data show roughly 1,000,000 clones, around 78% seen once. Sequencing was done on a sample of memory CD4+ T cells from PBMCs. Subset defined: CD45RA-negative fraction. These receptors were collected from a man between 18 and 29 years old in good health. Some clones in this sample may be carry-over from other donors' samples.

The chain uses TRBV5-7 and TRBJ2-4, with D possibly matching TRBD2 (5 bases). TRBV5-7 is identified as an open reading frame with a role that is uncertain. V was pared by 1 base and J by 1 base, with 15 bases between. This CDR3 is built from 17 residues. In DNA form, the CDR3 reads TGTGCCAGCAGCTTGAGGAGGCCCGGAGTCGCCAAAAACATTCAGTACTTC. It specifies CASSLRRPGVAKNIQYF.

The genes are TRBV27 and TRBJ2-1, with TRBD2 identical over 8 bases. This CDR3 is 15 amino acids long. V lost 4 bases and J lost 3; bases outside the gene matches: 5. The germline V gene has CDR1 MNHEY and CDR2 SMNVEV (reference sequence). In nucleotides, the CDR3 is TGTGCCAGCAGTTCGGGACTAGGAAACTACAATGAGCAGTTCTTC. Protein sequence: CASSSGLGNYNEQFF.

The rearrangement links TRBV6-1 to TRBJ1-2; no reliable D call. V was trimmed by 6 bases and J by 8 bases, leaving 19 bases between them. The CDR3 loop spans 14 amino acids. Per germline, CDR1 MNHNS and CDR2 SASEGT. CDR3: CASRTEPNTEGYTF. Written as DNA, the CDR3 is TGTGCCAGCAGGACCGAACCCAACACTGAGGGCTACACCTTC.

V is TRBV6-6 and J is TRBJ1-1; D ambiguous. Germline values: CDR1 MNHNY, CDR2 SVGAGI (reference sequence). Trimming removed 1 base at V and 5 bases at J, with 11 bases between. CDR3 length: 14 amino acids. The CDR3, as DNA: TGTGCCAGCAGTTACTATCCAGAAGGGACTGAAGCTTTCTTT. The encoded protein is CASSYYPEGTEAFF.

Remarks on this clone: Other nucleotide sequences from this sample produce the same CDR3. The genes are TRBV5-4 and TRBJ2-7; TRBD1 matches at 9 bases. The CDR3 contains 15 residues. From germline, CDR1 is SGHNT and CDR2 YYREEE (reference sequence). V lost 3 bases, J lost 3 bases, and 7 bases stayed unmatched. The CDR3, as DNA: TGTGCCAGCAGCTCCCCGGGACAGGGTATCTACGAGCAGTACTTC. Protein product: CASSSPGQGIYEQYF.

Remarks on this clone: This same CDR3 is encoded by further DNA sequences in the sample. The rearrangement links TRBV5-8 to TRBJ2-6; no definite D call. This CDR3 has 15 residues. Germline assignment: CDR1 SGHTS and CDR2 YDEGEE. The V gene lost 0 bases and the J gene lost 0 bases, with 4 bases spanning the gap. CDR3 nucleotide sequence: TGTGCCAGCAGCTTGGGCTCCTCTGGGGCCAACGTCCTGACTTTC. Its translation: CASSLGSSGANVLTF.

This chain links TRBV5-6 with TRBJ2-7; TRBD2 might be the D (6 bases). The CDR3 contains 16 residues. Germline values: CDR1 SGHDT, CDR2 YYEEEE. V was pared by 2 bases and J by 0 bases, with 15 bases between. The CDR3 loop reads CASSLSQRGLSYEQYF. The CDR3 bases are TGTGCCAGCAGCTTATCGCAACGGGGACTCTCCTACGAGCAGTACTTC.

The genes are TRBV14 and TRBJ2-7; 10 bases are shared with TRBD1. Germline V gene lookup returns CDR1 SGHDN and CDR2 FVKESK. After removal of 4 bases from V and 2 bases from J, the junction contained 8 bases not matched to a gene. The CDR3 runs to 16 residues. CDR3 loop: CASSPHPGQGTYEQYF. The DNA of the CDR3 is TGTGCCAGCAGCCCCCACCCGGGACAGGGGACCTACGAGCAGTACTTC.

V gene TRBV7-2 combines with J gene TRBJ2-5, with a possible D match to TRBD2 (6 bases). The CDR3 totals 15 residues. Germline V lookup: CDR1 SGHTA, CDR2 FQGNSA. Trimming removed 5 bases from V and 2 bases from J, with 15 bases in between. The CDR3 is CASSQRVGGQETQYF. The CDR3 coding sequence is TGTGCCAGCAGCCAAAGGGTGGGGGGACAAGAGACCCAGTACTTC. The full variable domain, completed using reference TRBV7-2 and TRBJ2-5, is GAGVSQSPSNKVTEKGKDVELRCDPISGHTALYWYRQSLGQGLEFLIYFQGNSAPDKSGLPSDRFSAERTGGSVSTLTIQRTQQEDSAVYLCASSQRVGGQETQYFGPGTRLLVL.

V usage is TRBV28 and J usage is TRBJ1-1; D perhaps matches TRBD1 (5 bases). V was shortened by 1 base and J by 8 bases, with 11 bases between the two germline ends. Germline values: CDR1 MDHEN, CDR2 SYDVKM. The length of the CDR3 is 13 residues. This CDR3 is CASSLYQGPEAFF. DNA of the CDR3: TGTGCCAGCAGTTTATACCAGGGACCAGAAGCTTTCTTT.

This clone was counted a single time. The V gene is TRBV7-3, the J gene TRBJ2-2, with D possibly being TRBD1 (6 bases). CDR3 length: 14 residues. The germline V gene has CDR1 SGHTA and CDR2 FQGTGA. V lost 5 bases to trimming and J lost 5 bases, with 12 bases between them. The CDR3 spells CASSTGQGTGELFF. DNA for the CDR3: TGTGCCAGCAGCACGGGACAAGGGACCGGGGAGCTGTTTTTT.

The genes are TRBV11-3 and TRBJ2-5; D not resolved. Trimming shortened V by 5 bases and J by 1 base, and 5 bases separated the two germline ends. From germline, CDR1 is SGHNT and CDR2 YENEEA. The CDR3 consists of 12 residues. CDR3 coding DNA: TGTGCCAGCAGCAAACCCCAAGAGACCCAGTACTTC. Translation: CASSKPQETQYF.

This clone has only one observation. This chain connects TRBV28 to TRBJ2-1; 13 bases align to TRBD2. V dropped 7 bases and J dropped 9; count of bases not matched to a gene: 12. This CDR3 contains 16 residues. The germline gives CDR1 MDHEN, CDR2 SYDVKM. The CDR3 sequence: CASTTSGRAVRGEQFF. CDR3 bases: TGTGCCAGCACTACTAGCGGGAGGGCCGTCAGGGGTGAGCAGTTCTTC.